Listed here are 4 T cell receptor beta chains from one sample, sequenced in a study of blood T cell repertoires in COVID-19. Only in-frame clones appear in the TCRdb table, and some are missing; sequencing was by immunoSEQ multiplex PCR. The table has over 450,000 clones, 85% to 90% seen once. Specimen: peripheral blood. The receptors originated from a woman in her 50s with COVID-19, enrolled during active disease.

The chain recombines TRBV5-1 with TRBJ2-7; 8 bases align to TRBD2. The CDR3 runs to 15 residues. Germline CDR1 SGHRS, CDR2 YFSETQ. V was clipped by 4 bases and J by 3 bases; unmatched bases: 9. The CDR3 region has the DNA TGCGCCAGCAGCCCACAGACTAGCGAGGTCTACGAGCAGTACTTC. This encodes CASSPQTSEVYEQYF.

The chain employs TRBV10-1 and TRBJ1-2, with TRBD1 matching over 8 bases. CDR1 is WNHNN and CDR2 is SYGVQD in the germline V gene (reference sequence). Losses at the gene ends were 3 bases for V and 7 bases for J; bases not matched to a gene: 1. The CDR3 sequence is 12 residues long. The CDR3: CASSDGQGGYTF. In nucleotides, the CDR3 is TGCGCCAGCAGTGATGGACAGGGTGGCTACACCTTC.

In nucleotides, the CDR3 is TGTGCCAGCAGCCAAGGCCGGTCGGGGGGCACGCAGTATTTT. This translates into CASSQGRSGGTQYF. The chain has TRBV3-1 (or the pseudogene TRBV3-2) and TRBJ2-3; D possibly corresponds to TRBD2 (7 bases). In germline, CDR1 is LGHDT, CDR2 YNNKEL (reference sequence). The CDR3 contains 14 residues. V lost 1 base to trimming and J lost 9 bases, with 14 bases between them.

The chain is built from TRBV7-3 and TRBJ2-6, with 7 bases identical to TRBD1. Germline CDR1 SGHTA, CDR2 FQGTGA. The CDR3 has 16 residues. The J segment lost 0 bases and the V segment lost 5 bases, leaving 4 bases of the junction unmatched. Here the CDR3 DNA reads TGTGCCAGCAGCCCCCGGGACAGCTCTGGGGCCAACGTCCTGACTTTC. Its translation is CASSPRDSSGANVLTF. Full variable domain (outside the CDR3, taken from reference TRBV7-3 and TRBJ2-6): GAGVSQTPSNKVTEKGKYVELRCDPISGHTALYWYRQSLGQGPEFLIYFQGTGAADDSGLPNDRFFAVRPEGSVSTLKIQRTERGDSAVYLCASSPRDSSGANVLTFGAGSRLTVL.